This entry is about one TCR beta chain. The data belong to a study of blood T cell repertoires in COVID-19. The wider study: COVID-19 samples from acute and convalescent phases originated in the United States, Italy and Spain. The cDNA or gDNA used as material had been derived from T cells, B-cell-depleted T cells, or PBMCs.

As handled by the study authors: The authors estimated nucleated cell counts from reference gene primer amplification. Profiling relied on immunoSEQ multiplex PCR, and the TCRdb table lists in-frame clones only, not all of them. That table gives V, J and clone size, and the DNA gave D and trimming. The sample lists about 360,000 clones; about 88% were seen once. After removal of 3 bases from V and 5 bases from J, the junction contained 6 bases not matched to a gene. Germline V gene sequence: CDR1 SGHNT, CDR2 YENEEA. The CDR3 contains 16 residues. Sequencing used peripheral blood. This TCR derives from a woman in her sixties with COVID-19, enrolled during active disease. The chain joins TRBV11-3 to TRBJ2-7; 14 positions match TRBD2. The CDR3: CASSLGLAGEINEQYF. CDR3 DNA: TGTGCCAGCAGCTTGGGACTAGCGGGGGAGATAAACGAGCAGTACTTC.